Below, 20 T cell receptor beta chains from the same sample are listed, as sequenced in a study of cytomegalovirus exposure and HLA in healthy donors. PCR involved 60 Vbeta and 13 Jbeta primers. Clones were read by immunoSEQ multiplex PCR, and TCRdb kept only the in-frame ones, dropping some. The sample contains 130,000 to 150,000 clones, roughly a tenth of which appear only once. Sequencing was carried out using PBMCs. These receptor sequences come from a male donor in good health and CMV-seronegative.

The rearrangement uses TRBV30 and TRBJ2-7, with 7 bases aligning to TRBD2. Trimming at V came to 0 bases and at J to 3 bases, leaving 2 bases not matched to a gene. The CDR3 extends over 13 amino acids. The V gene's germline CDR1 is GTSNPN and CDR2 SVGIG (reference sequence). CDR3 nucleotide sequence: TGTGCCTGGAGTGTGGCTAGCGGCTACGAGCAGTACTTC. It codes for CAWSVASGYEQYF.

The rearrangement uses TRBV6-5 and TRBJ1-1; D is ambiguous. The CDR3 covers 15 residues. V shed 0 bases and J shed 11 bases, with 19 bases lying between them. Germline values: CDR1 MNHEY, CDR2 SVGAGI. This CDR3 reads CASSYSMRDSFRAFF. The CDR3 DNA reads as TGTGCCAGCAGTTACTCGATGAGGGATAGTTTTCGGGCTTTCTTT.

This clone turned up a few times. The V and J genes are TRBV4-3 and TRBJ1-3, with D possibly TRBD1 on 6 matching bases. Germline V gene sequence: CDR1 LGHNA, CDR2 YSLEER. V lost 1 base to trimming and J lost 3 bases, with 10 bases between them. The CDR3 runs to 15 residues. CDR3 in amino acids: CASSQGRGVGNTIYF. The DNA for the CDR3 is TGCGCCAGCAGCCAAGGCAGGGGAGTTGGAAACACCATATATTTT.

To note about this clone: Sequence at one end of the junction differs from germline and may be a read error. V gene TRBV28 combines with J gene TRBJ2-5; D is possibly TRBD1 (6 bases). Germline V lookup: CDR1 MDHEN, CDR2 SYDVKM. CDR3 size: 15 residues. This CDR3 reads CASSSPDRNQEAQYF. In DNA, the CDR3 is TGTGCCAGCAGCTCTCCGGACAGAAATCAAGAGGCCCAGTACTTC.

The genes are TRBV27 and TRBJ2-1; D unresolved. Trimming cost V 6 bases and J 3 bases, with 6 bases left between them. The CDR3 has 12 residues. Germline V gene lookup returns CDR1 MNHEY and CDR2 SMNVEV (reference sequence). The CDR3 spells CASRSGYNEQFF. In nucleotides, the CDR3 is TGTGCCAGCAGATCAGGCTACAATGAGCAGTTCTTC.

V and J are TRBV9 and TRBJ2-1; 8 bases fit TRBD2. Trimming cost V 3 bases and J 6 bases; bases outside gene matches: 5. The CDR3 is made up of 14 amino acids. The V gene's germline CDR1 is SGDLS and CDR2 YYNGEE. CDR3 in amino acids: CASSAGGGSNEQFF. CDR3 bases: TGTGCCAGCAGCGCCGGGGGGGGATCCAATGAGCAGTTCTTC.

The chain is built from TRBV5-1 and TRBJ1-2, with D possibly TRBD1 on 5 matching bases. The germline CDR1 and CDR2 sequences are SGHRS and YFSETQ. The length of the CDR3 is 12 residues. V was shortened by 0 bases and J by 7 bases, with 7 bases between the two germline ends. CDR3 DNA: TGCGCCAGCAGCTTGGAAGGGGTTGGCTACACCTTC. Translation: CASSLEGVGYTF.

Only a few counts were recorded for this clone. The V gene is TRBV4-1, the J gene TRBJ2-3; 8 nucleotides align to TRBD2. The V gene's germline CDR1 is MGHRA and CDR2 YSYEKL. After removal of 4 bases from V and 5 bases from J, the junction contained 8 bases not matched to a gene. This CDR3 spans 15 amino acids. CDR3 region: CASSRGGRGEDTQYF. CDR3 in DNA: TGCGCCAGCAGCCGCGGGGGGCGAGGGGAAGATACGCAGTATTTT.

The CDR3 DNA is TGTGCCAGTAGGAGGTCCGGGACAGGTGATGGCTACACCTTC. This gives the protein CASRRSGTGDGYTF. The chain has TRBV19 and TRBJ1-2; TRBD1 agrees at 8 bases. V shed 6 bases, J shed 6 bases, and the junction held 9 bases outside the gene matches. The germline V gene has CDR1 LNHDA and CDR2 SQIVND (reference sequence). This CDR3 has 14 amino acids. The full variable domain, with the rest looked up from reference TRBV19 and TRBJ1-2, is DGGITQSPKYLFRKEGQNVTLSCEQNLNHDAMYWYRQDPGQGLRLIYYSQIVNDFQKGDIAEGYSVSREKKESFPLTVTSAQKNPTAFYLCASRRSGTGDGYTFGSGTRLTVV.

The J gene is TRBJ2-1, the V gene TRBV14; 7 bases are a match to TRBD2. In germline, CDR1 is SGHDN, CDR2 FVKESK. The CDR3 is 15 residues long. V was pared by 6 bases and J by 3 bases, with 8 bases of the junction left unmatched. The DNA for the CDR3 is TGTGCCAGCAGTCGTGGGAGGGGCTACTACAATGAGCAGTTCTTC. Amino acid sequence: CASSRGRGYYNEQFF.

The chain uses TRBV19 and TRBJ1-2; 9 bases map to TRBD1. Germline CDR1 reads LNHDA; CDR2 reads SQIVND (reference sequence). The CDR3 extends over 14 amino acids. J lost 6 bases, V lost 5 bases, and 7 bases had no gene match. The CDR3 coding sequence is TGTGCCAGTAGTTCCGGGACAGGGAACGATGGCTACACCTTC. Translated: CASSSGTGNDGYTF.

The chain uses TRBV9 and TRBJ2-3; possible D gene TRBD1, 6 bases. The CDR3 totals 15 residues. Germline CDR1 SGDLS, CDR2 YYNGEE. The V gene lost 0 bases and the J gene lost 6 bases, with 14 bases spanning the gap. The chain's CDR3 is CASSVGPRGADTQYF. CDR3 bases: TGTGCCAGCAGCGTAGGTCCCAGGGGAGCCGATACGCAGTATTTT.

The genes are TRBV6-5 and TRBJ2-7; TRBD1 might be the D (6 bases). V lost 6 bases and J lost 0, with 15 bases in between. The germline V gene has CDR1 MNHEY and CDR2 SVGAGI. The CDR3 sequence is 15 residues long. The CDR3 here is CASSPYQGTSYEQYF. In DNA form, the CDR3 reads TGTGCCAGCAGCCCCTATCAGGGGACCTCCTACGAGCAGTACTTC.

CDR3 sequence (DNA): TGTGCCAGCAGCTTCTCTCTCGTATCTGAAGCTTTCTTT. Translating it yields CASSFSLVSEAFF. The rearrangement joins TRBV7-2 to TRBJ1-1, with D hard to call. V lost 3 bases, J lost 6 bases, and 11 bases lay in between. The length of the CDR3 is 13 residues. The germline V gene encodes CDR1 SGHTA and CDR2 FQGNSA.

The chain joins TRBV19 to TRBJ2-5; D is possibly TRBD1 (6 bases). Germline V gives CDR1 LNHDA, CDR2 SQIVND (reference sequence). This CDR3 has 14 residues. Trimming left V 6 bases short and J 5 bases short, with 16 bases between. The CDR3 nucleotides are TGTGCCAGTAGGGTCGACCAGGGGCATGAGACCCAGTACTTC. Protein: CASRVDQGHETQYF. The full variable domain, its missing parts supplied by reference TRBV19 and TRBJ2-5, is DGGITQSPKYLFRKEGQNVTLSCEQNLNHDAMYWYRQDPGQGLRLIYYSQIVNDFQKGDIAEGYSVSREKKESFPLTVTSAQKNPTAFYLCASRVDQGHETQYFGPGTRLLVL.

This clone was observed a few times. V gene TRBV18 combines with J gene TRBJ1-1, with D perhaps matching TRBD1 (6 bases). Per the germline V gene, CDR1 is KGHSH and CDR2 is LQKENI. The V end lost 5 bases, the J end lost 6 bases, and 13 bases lay between the germline ends. The CDR3 has 13 residues. CDR3 residues: CASSSQGGPEAFF. The DNA for the CDR3 is TGTGCCAGCTCATCACAGGGAGGTCCTGAAGCTTTCTTT.

The V and J genes are TRBV4-2 and TRBJ1-2; D gene ambiguous. CDR1 is LGHNA, CDR2 YNFKEQ, per germline. This CDR3 has 18 residues. The V and J ends lost 0 bases and 4 bases respectively, with 21 bases between them. DNA for the CDR3: TGTGCCAGCAGCCAAGACCCCGCGGTCGGAATGGATGTCTATGGCTACACCTTC. Translating it yields CASSQDPAVGMDVYGYTF.

In nucleotides, the CDR3 is TGTGCCAGTACCTGGGGGGGGATGAACACTGAAGCTTTCTTT. Translation: CASTWGGMNTEAFF. The gene calls are TRBV19 and TRBJ1-1; the D gene is possibly TRBD1 (5 bases). Germline loops: CDR1 LNHDA, CDR2 SQIVND (reference sequence). The CDR3 covers 14 residues. The V gene lost 7 bases and the J gene lost 0 bases, with 12 bases spanning the gap.

This chain connects TRBV18 to TRBJ1-1; D may be TRBD1 (5 bases). This CDR3 has 13 amino acids. V was cut by 4 bases and J by 6 bases, with 12 bases left in between. Germline V gene sequence: CDR1 KGHSH, CDR2 LQKENI. CDR3 nucleotides: TGTGCCAGCTCACGGGGGAGGGGACCTGAAGCTTTCTTT. Its protein product is CASSRGRGPEAFF.

The V call is TRBV6-1, the J call TRBJ1-2; 9 bases agree with TRBD1. The J segment lost 5 bases and the V segment lost 6 bases, leaving 7 bases of the junction unmatched. CDR3 size: 14 residues. Germline lookup yields CDR1 MNHNS and CDR2 SASEGT. The CDR3 protein is CASRTGQGIYGYTF. CDR3 nucleotide sequence: TGTGCCAGCAGGACAGGACAGGGGATTTATGGCTACACCTTC.